Below, 21 T cell receptor beta chains from the same sample are listed, as sequenced in a study of cytomegalovirus exposure and HLA in healthy donors. PCR involved 60 Vbeta and 13 Jbeta primers. Repertoires were generated with immunoSEQ multiplex PCR, while TCRdb's copy carries only in-frame clones and drops some. The sample lists some 120,000 clones, roughly 82% seen once, with around 10% in the top ten. Source material: PBMCs. These receptors were taken from a male donor in good health and CMV-seropositive.

The CDR3 loop reads CASSGIRAYEQYF. CDR3 sequence (DNA): TGTGCCTCGAGTGGTATCCGGGCCTACGAGCAGTACTTC. The V gene is TRBV7-9, the J gene TRBJ2-7; D call uncertain. This CDR3 region has 13 residues. The germline CDR1 and CDR2 sequences are SEHNR and FQNEAQ (reference sequence). V was pared by 11 bases and J by 2 bases, with 16 bases between.

V usage is TRBV5-4 and J usage is TRBJ2-5, with 8 bases lining up with TRBD1. This CDR3 spans 15 amino acids. The V gene's germline CDR1 is SGHNT and CDR2 YYREEE (reference sequence). With 4 bases clipped from V and 1 base from J, the junction kept 6 bases outside the gene matches. The CDR3 sequence: CASSPAGQGQETQYF. CDR3 DNA sequence: TGTGCCAGCAGCCCCGCTGGACAGGGCCAAGAGACCCAGTACTTC.

The genes are TRBV6-1 and TRBJ2-6, with D perhaps TRBD1 (6 bases). Germline CDR1 MNHNS, CDR2 SASEGT. V was pared by 3 bases and J by 0 bases, with 15 bases between. The CDR3 loop spans 18 amino acids. CDR3 sequence: CASSDPGTRGSGANVLTF. CDR3 bases: TGTGCCAGCAGTGACCCCGGGACACGGGGCTCTGGGGCCAACGTCCTGACTTTC.

V usage is TRBV5-4 and J usage is TRBJ1-4; D is perhaps TRBD1 (6 bases). The CDR3 consists of 15 residues. Germline CDR1 SGHNT, CDR2 YYREEE (reference sequence). The V and J ends lost 0 bases and 4 bases respectively, with 10 bases between them. The CDR3 sequence is CASSLVGGLNEKLFF. The CDR3 region has the DNA TGTGCCAGCAGCTTGGTTGGGGGCCTTAATGAAAAACTGTTTTTT.

The rearrangement links TRBV29-1 to TRBJ2-1; maybe TRBD1 (5 bases). Trimming took 6 bases from V and 8 from J, leaving 14 bases between them. This CDR3 has 12 residues. Germline V gene sequence: CDR1 SQVTM, CDR2 ANQGSEA. DNA of the CDR3: TGCAGCGTGAAGGGGCAGGGCTATGAGCAGTTCTTC. Its translation is CSVKGQGYEQFF.

The gene calls are TRBV19 and TRBJ2-3; a possible D gene is TRBD1 (6 bases). Germline CDR1 is LNHDA and CDR2 is SQIVND (reference sequence). The CDR3 contains 14 residues. The V gene lost 7 bases and the J gene lost 2 bases, with 13 bases spanning the gap. In nucleotides, the CDR3 is TGTGCCAGTACCCTTGGACAGATCACAGATACGCAGTATTTT. Its protein is CASTLGQITDTQYF.

This chain joins TRBV25-1 and TRBJ1-4; maybe TRBD1 (5 bases). Trimming cost V 8 bases and J 5 bases, with 9 bases left between them. Germline CDR1 reads MGHDK; CDR2 reads SYGVNS. The CDR3 is made up of 12 amino acids. CDR3 sequence: CASGAPNEKLFF. DNA of the CDR3: TGTGCCAGCGGGGCCCCGAATGAAAAACTGTTTTTT.

The chain couples TRBV7-9 to TRBJ1-6, with D uncertain. Looked up from germline, CDR1 is SEHNR and CDR2 is FQNEAQ (reference sequence). The CDR3 contains 13 residues. Between the trimmed V and J ends, which lost 1 base and 9 bases, there was a span of 7 bases. The CDR3 protein is CASSLDEISPLHF. The CDR3, as DNA: TGTGCCAGCAGCTTAGATGAGATTTCACCCCTCCACTTT.

V usage is TRBV5-4 and J usage is TRBJ1-1; D is uncertain. V was pared by 2 bases and J by 5 bases, with 7 bases between. CDR1 and CDR2 (germline): SGHNT, YYREEE (reference sequence). The CDR3 extends over 12 amino acids. CDR3 nucleotide sequence: TGTGCCAGCAGCTTTGCTAAAACTGAAGCTTTCTTT. The encoded protein is CASSFAKTEAFF.

The chain links TRBV6-5 to TRBJ2-1, with 8 nucleotides matching TRBD2. The V gene end was trimmed by 8 bases and the J gene end by 9 bases; junction bases not matched to a gene: 9. CDR1 is MNHEY, CDR2 SVGAGI, per germline. CDR3 length: 13 residues. This CDR3 reads CASAPGGMGEQFF. The CDR3 DNA reads as TGTGCCAGCGCGCCGGGAGGGATGGGTGAGCAGTTCTTC.

The rearrangement uses TRBV5-1 and TRBJ2-5, with D possibly being TRBD2 (5 bases). V was shortened by 2 bases and J by 3 bases, with 11 bases between the two germline ends. Per germline, CDR1 SGHRS and CDR2 YFSETQ. This CDR3 region has 14 residues. The CDR3 region is CASSFGQREETQYF. As DNA, the CDR3 is TGCGCCAGCAGCTTCGGTCAGAGGGAAGAGACCCAGTACTTC.

This clone was seen more than once but under ten times. The chain uses TRBV19 and TRBJ1-2; D is possibly TRBD1 (6 bases). Trimming removed 3 bases at V and 0 bases at J, with 11 bases between. The CDR3 consists of 15 residues. The germline gives CDR1 LNHDA, CDR2 SQIVND (reference sequence). The CDR3 loop reads CASSMRTASNYGYTF. CDR3 coding DNA: TGTGCCAGTAGTATGCGGACAGCGTCTAACTATGGCTACACCTTC.

The chain recombines TRBV6-6 with TRBJ2-3; 11 bases fit TRBD2. This CDR3 is 15 amino acids long. Germline V gene lookup returns CDR1 MNHNY and CDR2 SVGAGI (reference sequence). With 8 bases clipped from V and 4 bases from J, the junction kept 8 bases outside the gene matches. The DNA for the CDR3 is TGTGCCAGCTCCGGGACTAGCGGTGGGCCAGATACGCAGTATTTT. It is translated as CASSGTSGGPDTQYF.

This chain uses TRBV5-1 with TRBJ2-3, with D possibly being TRBD1 (5 bases). The germline gives CDR1 SGHRS, CDR2 YFSETQ. V dropped 4 bases and J dropped 2 bases, with 11 bases sitting between them. The CDR3 contains 14 residues. CDR3 in DNA: TGCGCCAGCAGCCCCGAGGACATCACAGATACGCAGTATTTT. Translated, it gives CASSPEDITDTQYF. Supplemented by reference TRBV5-1 and TRBJ2-3, the full variable domain reads KAGVTQTPRYLIKTRGQQVTLSCSPISGHRSVSWYQQTPGQGLQFLFEYFSETQRNKGNFPGRFSGRQFSNSRSEMNVSTLELGDSALYLCASSPEDITDTQYFGPGTRLTVL.

This rearrangement joins TRBV27 to TRBJ2-7; possibly TRBD2 for D (7 bases). This CDR3 has 14 amino acids. CDR1 MNHEY and CDR2 SMNVEV come from the germline V gene (reference sequence). The V end was cut by 5 bases, the J end by 4 bases, with 15 bases between. DNA of the CDR3: TGTGCCAGCAGTCCGAGGGGGGGAATTTACGAGCAGTACTTC. Its protein is CASSPRGGIYEQYF.

V and J are TRBV6-1 and TRBJ2-7; D is perhaps TRBD1 (5 bases). The germline V and J ends were trimmed by 6 bases and 7 bases, with 19 bases remaining between them. The CDR3 has 14 amino acids. Germline V gene sequence: CDR1 MNHNS, CDR2 SASEGT. CDR3 amino acids: CASRGPLGLPEQYF. CDR3 DNA sequence: TGTGCCAGCAGGGGGCCCCTGGGGCTCCCTGAGCAGTACTTC.

About this clone itself: Compared with germline, one end of the junction differs, possibly owing to a read error. This sample includes further DNA sequences coding for the same CDR3. This chain joins TRBV18 and TRBJ1-1; 10 nucleotides agree with TRBD1. This CDR3 is 13 amino acids long. Germline V lookup: CDR1 KGHSH, CDR2 LQKENI. CDR3: CASSPGTGAEAFF. The CDR3 bases are TGTGCCAGCTCACCCGGGACAGGGGCTGAGGCTTTCTTT.

This clone was found once. The CDR3 DNA reads TGTGCCAGCAGTTTACAGGGGGCGCGAGAGCAGCCCCAGCATTTT. Its protein is CASSLQGAREQPQHF. The genes are TRBV28 and TRBJ1-5; 8 bases fit TRBD1. The CDR3 covers 15 residues. CDR1 and CDR2 (germline): MDHEN, SYDVKM. V lost 2 bases to trimming and J lost 7 bases; unmatched junction nucleotides: 7.

V usage is TRBV9 and J usage is TRBJ2-3, with a weak D call TRBD1 (6 bases). The CDR3 loop spans 15 amino acids. The germline V and J ends were trimmed by 2 bases and 4 bases, with 14 bases remaining between them. CDR1 and CDR2 (germline): SGDLS, YYNGEE. The CDR3 DNA sequence: TGTGCCAGCAGCGTGGGCAGGGGTTCGGCAGATACGCAGTATTTT. Its protein is CASSVGRGSADTQYF.

The CDR3 reads CASSHRRSTSYNEQFF. Here the CDR3 DNA reads TGTGCCAGCAGCCACCGGCGGTCCACATCCTACAATGAGCAGTTCTTC. This chain joins TRBV6-6 and TRBJ2-1; unclear D gene. Deletions cut 6 bases from V and 1 base from J, with 16 bases between. Germline V gene sequence: CDR1 MNHNY, CDR2 SVGAGI (reference sequence). This CDR3 is 16 amino acids long.

This clone was counted once. This chain links TRBV5-4 with TRBJ2-1; TRBD2 matches at 14 bases. Germline V CDR1 and CDR2: SGHNT, YYREEE (reference sequence). V lost 3 bases to trimming and J lost 6 bases; unmatched junction nucleotides: 2. This CDR3 spans 15 amino acids. CDR3 coding DNA: TGTGCCAGCAGCTCCGGACTAGCGGGAGGCAATGAGCAGTTCTTC. The encoded protein is CASSSGLAGGNEQFF.